What follows describes a single T cell receptor beta chain. This sample is drawn from a study of blood T cell repertoires in COVID-19. Across the whole study: Acute and convalescent COVID-19 specimens originated in the United States, Italy and Spain. Sources were T cells, B-cell-depleted T cells, or PBMCs; the material itself was cDNA or gDNA.

J was trimmed by 2 bases and V by 6 bases; bases with no gene match: 5. The CDR3 length is 14 residues. The V gene's germline CDR1 is MNHEY and CDR2 SVGAGI. As originally analysed: Amplification from reference gene primers served as the basis for estimated nucleated cell counts. The repertoire was sequenced with immunoSEQ multiplex PCR; TCRdb's copy has only in-frame clones and lacks some. V and J calls and clone size come straight from that table; D and trimming were deduced from the DNA. The repertoire has 100,000 to 150,000 clones, about four fifths of them found once; the top ten carry roughly 12%.

The sequenced sample consisted of peripheral blood. The chain uses TRBV6-5 and TRBJ2-3; TRBD1 aligns across 7 bases. This clonotype originated in a man aged 55 to 69 with acute or convalescent COVID-19. The CDR3 sequence is CASSPGTVTDTQYF. CDR3 nucleotides: TGTGCCAGCAGCCCCGGGACAGTCACAGATACGCAGTATTTT.